The 29 T cell receptor beta chains below come from one sample, sequenced in a study of CD8 T cells in Susac syndrome. Random hexamers primed reverse transcription of about 0.45 to 1 ug RNA. One entry per CDR3 protein results from TCRdb running MiXCR on the immunoSEQ multiplex PCR reads. The data contain about 73,000 distinct CDR3 sequences, about 95% of them singletons. Source material: CD8+ T cells from PBMCs. All receptors derive from a human donor with multiple sclerosis.

This rearrangement joins TRBV14 to TRBJ1-1; 7 bases are a match to TRBD1. The germline gives CDR1 SGHDN, CDR2 FVKESK. V gave up 3 bases and J gave up 7 bases; unmatched junction bases: 5. The CDR3 is made up of 13 amino acids. As DNA, the CDR3 is TGTGCCAGCAGCCACCAGGGACAGCTTGAAGCTTTCTTT. Amino acids: CASSHQGQLEAFF.

J is TRBJ1-2 and V is TRBV7-9, with D hard to call. The CDR3 has 15 residues. The ends were cut back, 1 base at V and 6 bases at J, with 15 bases in the middle. Germline lookup yields CDR1 SEHNR and CDR2 FQNEAQ (reference sequence). Written as DNA, the CDR3 is TGTGCCAGCAGCTTAGGGCCTTCCAGGAGTGATGGCTACACCTTC. Amino acid sequence: CASSLGPSRSDGYTF.

In nucleotides, the CDR3 is TGTGCCAGCAGTGATTACAGAACGAACACCGGGGAGCTGTTTTTT. Its translation is CASSDYRTNTGELFF. V gene TRBV6-1 combines with J gene TRBJ2-2; no reliable D call. The CDR3 is 15 residues long. CDR1 is MNHNS and CDR2 is SASEGT in the germline V gene. With 3 bases removed from V and 0 bases from J, the gap between germline ends came to 8 bases.

The chain carries TRBV5-1 and TRBJ1-2; D is unresolved. V lost 5 bases, J lost 2 bases, and 7 bases lay in between. Looked up from germline, CDR1 is SGHRS and CDR2 is YFSETQ. This CDR3 spans 12 amino acids. Here the CDR3 DNA reads TGCGCCAGCAGTGAGGACAACTATGGCTACACCTTC. Translation: CASSEDNYGYTF.

The rearrangement links TRBV3-1 to TRBJ2-2, with 8 bases aligning to TRBD1. The junction had 7 bases not matched to a gene; V was cut back by 4 bases and J by 6 bases. Germline V lookup: CDR1 LGHDT, CDR2 YNNKEL (reference sequence). The CDR3 spans 15 residues. The DNA of the CDR3 is TGTGCCAGCAGCCTCCGGGACAGGTTCTCCGGGGAGCTGTTTTTT. Translated: CASSLRDRFSGELFF.

V is TRBV9 and J is TRBJ1-1, with D unclear. The CDR3 covers 13 residues. The V gene lost 4 bases and the J gene lost 5 bases, with 12 bases spanning the gap. Germline lookup yields CDR1 SGDLS and CDR2 YYNGEE. The DNA for the CDR3 is TGTGCCAGCAGCCCCGCGGGGTGGACTGAAGCTTTCTTT. It is translated as CASSPAGWTEAFF.

The rearrangement links TRBV9 to TRBJ2-3; TRBD2 is a possible D gene (5 bases). CDR1 is SGDLS, CDR2 YYNGEE, per germline. V was pared by 4 bases and J by 2 bases, with 20 bases between. The CDR3 totals 17 residues. The CDR3 DNA follows: TGTGCCAGCAGCCCTCGTGGACCTCGGGAAATCACAGATACGCAGTATTTT. Its translation: CASSPRGPREITDTQYF.

The chain links TRBV12-3 or TRBV12-4 to TRBJ2-4; no reliable D call. The V gene lost 3 bases and the J gene lost 8 bases, with 14 bases spanning the gap. The CDR3 totals 14 residues. The CDR3 DNA is TGTGCCAGCAGTTTGAACTCTGTCGGAGACATTCAGTACTTC. Encoded protein: CASSLNSVGDIQYF.

V usage is TRBV4-2 and J usage is TRBJ2-3; the D gene is possibly TRBD1 (5 bases). V was pared by 4 bases and J by 1 base, with 12 bases between. The CDR3 is 15 residues long. Germline values: CDR1 LGHNA, CDR2 YNFKEQ. The CDR3 nucleotides read TGTGCCAGCAGCCCTAGGGGCCAGGGCACAGATACGCAGTATTTT. Its protein product is CASSPRGQGTDTQYF.

The chain uses TRBV4-2 and TRBJ1-5; no clear D. CDR1 LGHNA and CDR2 YNFKEQ come from the germline V gene. The CDR3 sequence is 10 residues long. The V end was cut by 8 bases, the J end by 6 bases, with 5 bases between. CDR3 nucleotides: TGTGCCAGCGTAGGTCAGCCCCAGCATTTT. Protein product: CASVGQPQHF.

The rearrangement links TRBV12-3 or TRBV12-4 to TRBJ2-1; D perhaps matches TRBD2 (6 bases). The CDR3 length is 12 residues. Trimming took off 6 bases at V and 10 bases at J, with 13 bases between the two ends. CDR3: CASSSGSDEQFF. The CDR3 region has the DNA TGTGCCAGCAGCTCCGGGAGCGACGAGCAGTTCTTC.

This chain links TRBV29-1 with TRBJ1-2; D call uncertain. Per germline, CDR1 SQVTM and CDR2 ANQGSEA. Trimming removed 7 bases from V and 2 bases from J, with 5 bases in between. The length of the CDR3 is 10 residues. The CDR3 DNA follows: TGCAGCGCCCTGAACTATGGCTACACCTTC. Protein product: CSALNYGYTF.

J is TRBJ2-5 and V is TRBV6-5, with D tentatively TRBD1 (6 bases). Germline V gene data show CDR1 as MNHEY and CDR2 as SVGAGI. CDR3 length equals 14 residues. V dropped 5 bases and J dropped 1 base, with 11 bases sitting between them. The CDR3 is CASSPGQFQETQYF. The CDR3 nucleotides are TGTGCCAGCAGTCCCGGACAGTTCCAAGAGACCCAGTACTTC.

The chain employs TRBV7-9 and TRBJ1-1; D call uncertain. Trimming left V 5 bases short and J 0 bases short, with 16 bases between. The germline V gene has CDR1 SEHNR and CDR2 FQNEAQ (reference sequence). This CDR3 region has 16 residues. The CDR3: CASSPSQREVNTEAFF. The CDR3 DNA reads TGTGCCAGCAGCCCCTCCCAGCGGGAGGTGAACACTGAAGCTTTCTTT. The full variable domain, in which reference TRBV7-9 and TRBJ1-1 provide the parts outside the CDR3, is DTGVSQNPRHKITKRGQNVTFRCDPISEHNRLYWYRQTLGQGPEFLTYFQNEAQLEKSRLLSDRFSAERPKGSFSTLEIQRTEQGDSAMYLCASSPSQREVNTEAFFGQGTRLTVV.

This chain joins TRBV7-8 and TRBJ1-1; no clear D gene. V lost 3 bases to trimming and J lost 8 bases, with 13 bases between them. Per germline, CDR1 SGHVS and CDR2 FQNEAQ. This CDR3 comprises 13 residues. The CDR3 coding sequence is TGTGCCAGCAGCTTGACATTATGGGTCGAAGCTTTCTTT. Protein sequence: CASSLTLWVEAFF.

The chain uses TRBV7-3 and TRBJ2-1, with 7 positions matching TRBD1. Trimming took 1 base from V and 3 from J; bases not matched to a gene: 6. In germline, CDR1 is SGHTA, CDR2 FQGTGA. The CDR3 length is 16 residues. The DNA of the CDR3 is TGTGCCAGCAGCTTAAGGGCAGGGGGATTCTACAATGAGCAGTTCTTC. It translates to CASSLRAGGFYNEQFF.

The rearrangement uses TRBV12-5 and TRBJ2-1; D perhaps matches TRBD2 (5 bases). The germline gives CDR1 LGHNT, CDR2 FRNRAP. V lost 3 bases and J 4 bases, leaving 10 bases between the germline ends. The CDR3 covers 14 residues. The CDR3 protein is CASGLSGTYNEQFF. In DNA form, the CDR3 reads TGTGCTAGTGGTTTAAGCGGAACTTACAATGAGCAGTTCTTC.

This chain links TRBV7-6 with TRBJ2-5, with D tentatively TRBD1 or TRBD2 (5 bases each). Germline CDR1 and CDR2: SGHVS and FNYEAQ. The ends were cut back, 4 bases at V and 5 bases at J, with 14 bases in the middle. The length of the CDR3 is 14 residues. The chain's CDR3 is CASSWDALGETQYF. CDR3 DNA: TGTGCCAGCAGCTGGGACGCTTTGGGGGAGACCCAGTACTTC.

The chain employs TRBV9 and TRBJ2-3; the match to TRBD2 covers 11 bases. There are 16 residues in the CDR3. V lost 4 bases to trimming and J lost 2 bases; unmatched junction nucleotides: 6. CDR1 is SGDLS and CDR2 is YYNGEE in the germline V gene. CDR3 nucleotide sequence: TGTGCCAGCAGCACCCGACTAGCGGGGTCCACAGATACGCAGTATTTT. Translated: CASSTRLAGSTDTQYF.

This clonotype occurred once. The V gene is TRBV28, the J gene TRBJ2-1; 9 bases are shared with TRBD1. This CDR3 contains 14 residues. J was trimmed by 3 bases and V by 7 bases; bases with no gene match: 4. Per germline, CDR1 MDHEN and CDR2 SYDVKM. The CDR3 nucleotides read TGTGCCAGCATCGACAGGGGGATCTACAATGAGCAGTTCTTC. Translated: CASIDRGIYNEQFF.

The chain has TRBV7-9 and TRBJ1-4; possibly TRBD1 for D (5 bases). Trimming took off 3 bases at V and 7 bases at J, with 12 bases between the two ends. The length of the CDR3 is 14 residues. CDR1 is SEHNR, CDR2 FQNEAQ, per germline (reference sequence). CDR3 region: CASSFGTEVEKLFF. In nucleotides, the CDR3 is TGTGCCAGCAGCTTCGGGACTGAGGTTGAAAAACTGTTTTTT.

The chain joins TRBV27 to TRBJ2-7; no reliable D call. In germline, CDR1 is MNHEY, CDR2 SMNVEV (reference sequence). V was pared by 3 bases and J by 0 bases, with 9 bases between. The CDR3 has 14 amino acids. CDR3 sequence (DNA): TGTGCCAGCAGTTTTCTAGGTAACTCCTACGAGCAGTACTTC. Its protein product is CASSFLGNSYEQYF.

The chain recombines TRBV6-5 with TRBJ2-7, with D perhaps matching TRBD1 (6 bases). The CDR3 is made up of 15 amino acids. Trimming took 6 bases from V and 3 from J, leaving 18 bases between them. The germline V gene encodes CDR1 MNHEY and CDR2 SVGAGI. CDR3 coding DNA: TGTGCCAGCAGCCCCGGACAGCCGGCTTTCTACGAGCAGTACTTC. Protein sequence: CASSPGQPAFYEQYF.

The chain carries TRBV6-5 and TRBJ2-1; TRBD2 agrees at 8 bases. J gave up 10 bases and V 0 bases, and 5 bases lay outside the gene matches. There are 14 residues in the CDR3. Germline-derived CDR1 and CDR2 are MNHEY and SVGAGI. This chain's CDR3 is CASSYSSGGREQFF. CDR3 DNA: TGTGCCAGCAGTTACTCGAGCGGGGGCCGGGAGCAGTTCTTC.

A few counts support this clonotype. The rearrangement joins TRBV6-1 to TRBJ1-1, with a possible D match to TRBD1 (5 bases). CDR1 and CDR2 from the germline V gene are MNHNS and SASEGT. The CDR3 runs 12 residues. V lost 6 bases and J lost 11, with 16 bases in between. This CDR3 reads CASRPSGHEAFF. DNA for the CDR3: TGTGCCAGCAGACCCTCAGGACATGAGGCTTTCTTT.

Only one count was recorded for this clonotype. The rearrangement uses TRBV7-9 and TRBJ2-3; D is unclear. The V gene's germline CDR1 is SEHNR and CDR2 FQNEAQ (reference sequence). V was pared by 0 bases and J by 1 base, with 11 bases between. The CDR3 is made up of 16 amino acids. CDR3 region: CASSLARTSRTDTQYF. CDR3 sequence (DNA): TGTGCCAGCAGCTTAGCCAGGACGTCTCGCACAGATACGCAGTATTTT.

J is TRBJ1-2 and V is TRBV13, with 7 bases that match TRBD1. CDR1 and CDR2 (germline): PRHDT, FYEKMQ (reference sequence). CDR3 length: 13 residues. The V segment lost 5 bases and the J segment 5 bases; nucleotides outside the gene matches: 5. The CDR3 reads CASSKGQSYGYTF. The CDR3 nucleotides read TGTGCCAGCAGCAAGGGACAGAGTTATGGCTACACCTTC.

This chain joins TRBV29-1 and TRBJ1-2; possibly TRBD1 for D (6 bases). The CDR3 sequence is 11 residues long. V lost 5 bases and J lost 8, with 12 bases in between. Germline V gene lookup returns CDR1 SQVTM and CDR2 ANQGSEA. This chain's CDR3 is CSVFDGGGYTF. For the CDR3, the DNA is TGCAGCGTTTTCGACGGGGGCGGCTACACCTTC.

The CDR3 DNA reads TGTGCCAGCAGCTTATCAGGGCCCCAGCATTTT. Protein sequence: CASSLSGPQHF. The rearrangement links TRBV7-9 to TRBJ1-5; D is unclear. CDR1 is SEHNR, CDR2 FQNEAQ, per germline (reference sequence). Deletions cut 2 bases from V and 9 bases from J, with 5 bases between. The CDR3 consists of 11 residues.